A single T cell receptor beta chain is shown here with its context. Its target is not known. The primer mix had 60 Vbeta and 13 Jbeta primers. Repertoires were generated with immunoSEQ multiplex PCR, while TCRdb's copy carries only in-frame clones and drops some. The sample gives 200,000 to 250,000 clones, over 60% of which show up once; 0.63% is in the top ten. Germline assignment: CDR1 MNHEY and CDR2 SMNVEV (reference sequence). The CDR3 is made up of 15 amino acids. The V and J ends lost 3 bases and 4 bases respectively, with 10 bases between them. The source of the sample is a study of cytomegalovirus exposure and HLA in healthy donors. Study results and limitations: 87-base-pair reads could not separate some V segments, including TRBV6-2 and TRBV6-3.

Sequenced: PBMCs. The chain uses TRBV27 and TRBJ2-6, with a possible D match to TRBD2 (6 bases). This receptor was identified in a man between 18 and 29 years old in good health and CMV-seronegative. CDR3 nucleotides: TGTGCCAGCAGTTTTGGGGGGACCGGGGCCAACGTCCTGACTTTC. It translates to CASSFGGTGANVLTF. Full variable domain (missing parts from reference TRBV27 and TRBJ2-6): EAQVTQNPRYLITVTGKKLTVTCSQNMNHEYMSWYRQDPGLGLRQIYYSMNVEVTDKGDVPEGYKVSRKEKRNFPLILESPSPNQTSLYFCASSFGGTGANVLTFGAGSRLTVL.